Listed below are T cell receptor beta chains from one sample, sequenced in a study of cytomegalovirus exposure and HLA in healthy donors. Profiling relied on immunoSEQ multiplex PCR, and the TCRdb table lists in-frame clones only, not all of them. The sample includes 200,000 or so clones, 77% seen only once; the top ten take 2.1%. The sample comprised PBMCs. These receptor sequences come from a woman between 25 and 40 years old in good health and CMV-seropositive. The CDR3 runs from the conserved cysteine through the conserved F or W. Fields, in order: CDR3 DNA, CDR3 protein, D gene, clone size, V gene, J gene. D genes are given only for firm matches. Rows may omit the clone size; those that give it use once, few, many or a size class.

TGCGCCAGCAGCCAAGACAGCCTAGGACTTCCCTACGAGCAGTACTTC	CASSQDSLGLPYEQYF	NA	few	TRBV4-3	TRBJ2-7
TGCGCCAGCACGATCGGGGGTTCCTACAATGAGCAGTTCTTC	CASTIGGSYNEQFF	NA	NA	TRBV10-1	TRBJ2-1
TGTGCCAGCAGTCCATTACAGGGAACGCAGCCCCAGCATTTT	CASSPLQGTQPQHF	NA	NA	TRBV27	TRBJ1-5
TGTGCCTGGGGACTGGGACTGGCCACCTACGAGCAGTACTTC	CAWGLGLATYEQYF	NA	NA	TRBV30	TRBJ2-7
TGCAGCGTTAGGACTAGCGGGTTGACCCAGTACTTC	CSVRTSGLTQYF	TRBD2	NA	TRBV29-1	TRBJ2-5
TGTGCCAGCAGCTTAGAAGGGACAGCCCAAGAGACCCAGTACTTC	CASSLEGTAQETQYF	TRBD1	NA	TRBV11-2	TRBJ2-5
TGTGCCGGGGTGACAGGGTTAGACACTGAAGCTTTCTTT	CAGVTGLDTEAFF	TRBD1	NA	TRBV2	TRBJ1-1
TGTGCCAGCAGTTTGGGACAGTTAAGTAATTCACCCCTCCACTTT	CASSLGQLSNSPLHF	TRBD1	NA	TRBV6-1	TRBJ1-6
TGTGCCAGCAGCCCCCCGGGGGGGTTGGGTAACTATGGCTACACCTTC	CASSPPGGLGNYGYTF	NA	NA	TRBV7-9	TRBJ1-2
TGTGCCAGCAGCGGAGGGGGCTACGAGCAGTACTTC	CASSGGGYEQYF	NA	NA	TRBV9	TRBJ2-7
TGTGCCAGCAGTTTCCGGGGTTCTAGCAATCAGCCCCAGCATTTT	CASSFRGSSNQPQHF	NA	NA	TRBV6-6	TRBJ1-5
TGCGCCAGCAGCCAGGACATGACAGGGTTGGGCGAGCAGTACTTC	CASSQDMTGLGEQYF	TRBD1	NA	TRBV4-3	TRBJ2-7
TGCGCCAGCAGCCAGATACAGGGGAAGGGGAACACTGAAGCTTTCTTT	CASSQIQGKGNTEAFF	TRBD1	NA	TRBV4-1	TRBJ1-1
TGTGCCGGAGCCAAGCCTGCGGGGGGACTTTTATATAATTCACCCCTCCACTTT	CAGAKPAGGLLYNSPLHF	NA	NA	TRBV19	TRBJ1-6
TGTGCCAGCAGCTCTGATACAGGGGGTAGCACTGAAGCTTTCTTT	CASSSDTGGSTEAFF	TRBD1	few	TRBV2	TRBJ1-1
TGTGCCAGCAGCTTAGGCGGCGGTTTCTCGTTGAATGAGCAGTTCTTC	CASSLGGGFSLNEQFF	NA	NA	TRBV11-2	TRBJ2-1
TGTGCCAGTAGTGCAGGGTCCAAATCAAATACGCAGTATTTT	CASSAGSKSNTQYF	NA	NA	TRBV19	TRBJ2-3
TGTGCCAGCAGCCGGACTAGCGGGGGGGCCTCCACCGGGGAGCTGTTTTTT	CASSRTSGGASTGELFF	TRBD2	NA	TRBV7-9	TRBJ2-2
TGTGCCAGCAGTTACTCGGTATCGGGGGGGGCCTATGGCTACACCTTC	CASSYSVSGGAYGYTF	NA	NA	TRBV6-5	TRBJ1-2
TGCGCCAGCAGCTTGGATACGACACGTGGCACTGAAGCTTTCTTT	CASSLDTTRGTEAFF	NA	NA	TRBV5-1	TRBJ1-1
TGTGCCAGCAGTTACCAGCGGGAGCCAGAGACCCAGTACTTC	CASSYQREPETQYF	TRBD2	NA	TRBV6-5	TRBJ2-5
TGTGCCAGCAGCCAAGATTGGCGGGAGGGGGGCTACGAGCAGTACTTC	CASSQDWREGGYEQYF	TRBD2	NA	TRBV4-2	TRBJ2-7
TGTGCCAGCTCTACCCTAGCGGGGACTTACAATGAGCAGTTCTTC	CASSTLAGTYNEQFF	TRBD2	NA	TRBV6-5	TRBJ2-1
TGCGCCAGCAGAGCGGGGGTTGCGACTGGAAACACCATATATTTT	CASRAGVATGNTIYF	NA	NA	TRBV5-1	TRBJ1-3
TGTGCCAGCTCACCCGGAGCAGGGTATGGCTACACCTTC	CASSPGAGYGYTF	NA	NA	TRBV18	TRBJ1-2
TGTGCCATCTCCTTGACGGGACAGGCGTACAATGAGCAGTTCTTC	CAISLTGQAYNEQFF	TRBD1	NA	TRBV10-3	TRBJ2-1
TGTGCCAGTAGTATTTCAGGCGGGGGCCGGGAGACCCAGTACTTC	CASSISGGGRETQYF	NA	NA	TRBV19	TRBJ2-5
TGTGCCAGCACCGCTCGGGGGGGCGAAGAGACCCAGTACTTC	CASTARGGEETQYF	TRBD2	NA	TRBV7-9	TRBJ2-5
TGCGCCAGCAGCTCATACGGGACTTTAGAAGAGACCCAGTACTTC	CASSSYGTLEETQYF	NA	NA	TRBV5-1	TRBJ2-5
TGCGCCAGCAGCTTGCAGGGGGCGGGTGAAAAACTGTTTTTT	CASSLQGAGEKLFF	TRBD1	NA	TRBV5-1	TRBJ1-4
TGTGCCAGCAGCCACGAGAAATTGGGGGCCGCCTACGAGCAGTACTTC	CASSHEKLGAAYEQYF	NA	NA	TRBV7-9	TRBJ2-7
TGCAGTGCGGGGACAGGGGAAAAACTGTTTTTT	CSAGTGEKLFF	TRBD1	few	TRBV20-1	TRBJ1-4
TGCAGCGTTGATAATGGACAGAGCTCCTACAATGAGCAGTTCTTC	CSVDNGQSSYNEQFF	NA	NA	TRBV29-1	TRBJ2-1
TGTGCCAGCAGCGCGACAGGGTACGGCTACACCTTC	CASSATGYGYTF	TRBD1	NA	TRBV9	TRBJ1-2
TGCGCCAGCAGCCTTCAGGGGGGATACACTGAAGCTTTCTTT	CASSLQGGYTEAFF	TRBD1	NA	TRBV5-1	TRBJ1-1
TGTGCCAGCAGCTTTAACAGGGGCCTATACGAGCAGTACTTC	CASSFNRGLYEQYF	TRBD1	NA	TRBV5-6	TRBJ2-7
TGCAGCGCTATAGAGGGGGTCTCCTACAATGAGCAGTTCTTC	CSAIEGVSYNEQFF	NA	NA	TRBV29-1	TRBJ2-1
TGTGCCAGCAGCGTTATTGACCAGGGGGCCTGGACCTTC	CASSVIDQGAWTF	TRBD1	NA	TRBV9	TRBJ1-2
TGTGCCACCAGCAGAGATCGGGACTCACCGAGGGCAGATACGCAGTATTTT	CATSRDRDSPRADTQYF	NA	NA	TRBV15	TRBJ2-3
TGTGCCAGCAGCCCCGGGACAGGGTTTAATGGCGGGGAGCTGTTTTTT	CASSPGTGFNGGELFF	TRBD1	NA	TRBV5-4	TRBJ2-2
TGTGCCAGCAGCCGAGGCGTGCGAGAGACCCAGTACTTC	CASSRGVRETQYF	NA	once	TRBV6-6	TRBJ2-5
TGTGCCAGCAGTGAAGTGTCGGCTAGCGGGGGGTACTTC	CASSEVSASGGYF	TRBD2	NA	TRBV6-1	TRBJ2-7
TGTGCCAGCAGCCAAGGTCTAGGCTATGGCTACACCTTC	CASSQGLGYGYTF	NA	NA	TRBV14	TRBJ1-2
TGTGCCACGAAAGGAGCGGGGAATCAGCCCCAGCATTTT	CATKGAGNQPQHF	NA	NA	TRBV19	TRBJ1-5
TGTGCCAGCAGCCAAGGGGAGCGGGAGTGGACCAATGAGCAGTTCTTC	CASSQGEREWTNEQFF	TRBD2	once	TRBV4-2	TRBJ2-1
TGTGCCAGCAGCGCCCGGACAGGGTGGGATACGCAGTATTTT	CASSARTGWDTQYF	TRBD1	NA	TRBV9	TRBJ2-3
TGTGCCAGCAGCCCCAGACAGGCGGTGAACACTGAAGCTTTCTTT	CASSPRQAVNTEAFF	NA	NA	TRBV7-9	TRBJ1-1
TGTGCCAGCAGCTTCGCCACAGCACGTTCTAACTATGGCTACACCTTC	CASSFATARSNYGYTF	NA	NA	TRBV5-6	TRBJ1-2
TGTGCCAGCAGCCCCGGACTAGATTACGAGCAGTACTTC	CASSPGLDYEQYF	TRBD2	once	TRBV7-7	TRBJ2-7
TGTGCCAGCTCACAAGCACAGAACTACGAGCAGTACTTC	CASSQAQNYEQYF	NA	NA	TRBV18	TRBJ2-7
TGTGCCAGCAGTTTACCTAACACTGAAGCTTTCTTT	CASSLPNTEAFF	NA	NA	TRBV28	TRBJ1-1
TGTGCCAGCAGAGGCCTAGCGGGGGACAATGAGCAGTTCTTC	CASRGLAGDNEQFF	TRBD2	NA	TRBV27	TRBJ2-1
TGTGCCAGCAGCGTAGCGGGAGCCAGATACAATGAGCAGTTCTTC	CASSVAGARYNEQFF	TRBD2	NA	TRBV5-4	TRBJ2-1
TGTGCCAGCAGGCCGAGGAGTTCACCCCTCCACTTT	CASRPRSSPLHF	NA	NA	TRBV21-1	TRBJ1-6
TGTGCCAGCAGCTTAAGCGGGGGGTATGAAAAACTGTTTTTT	CASSLSGGYEKLFF	NA	NA	TRBV7-9	TRBJ1-4